The entry below gives a single T cell receptor beta chain sequence along with its context. Its antigen is unidentified. The data are from a study of T cell repertoires in cytomegalovirus infection. Study-level information: Researchers turned to recently identified HLA-C-restricted CMV epitopes as well as well-studied HLA-B-restricted ones. Shared public TCR beta signatures pointed to both CMV infection and a matching HLA type. Study-wide results and caveats: There were HLA-C-restricted CMV-specific TCR beta clonotypes dominating the ex vivo response. Of the TCR beta families, the public ones yielded a cumulative frequency that identified carriers of CMV plus the relevant HLA.

TCRdb used MiXCR to reprocess the reads, holding one entry per CDR3 protein. The data hold hundreds of thousands of distinct CDR3 sequences, with under 40% observed a single time. V gave up 1 base and J gave up 2 bases, with 12 bases separating them. The length of the CDR3 is 15 residues. The TCR was taken from a human donor in good health (CMV status not recorded). Some clones in this sample may be carry-over from other donors' samples. V gene TRBV12-3 or TRBV12-4 combines with J gene TRBJ2-7, with D perhaps matching TRBD1 (5 bases). The source was cultured CD8+ T cells from PBMCs, collected from culture after CMV antigen stimulation. CDR3 DNA: TGTGCCAGCAGTTTAGACTCAGGGCTTACCTACGAGCAGTACTTC. Amino acid sequence: CASSLDSGLTYEQYF.